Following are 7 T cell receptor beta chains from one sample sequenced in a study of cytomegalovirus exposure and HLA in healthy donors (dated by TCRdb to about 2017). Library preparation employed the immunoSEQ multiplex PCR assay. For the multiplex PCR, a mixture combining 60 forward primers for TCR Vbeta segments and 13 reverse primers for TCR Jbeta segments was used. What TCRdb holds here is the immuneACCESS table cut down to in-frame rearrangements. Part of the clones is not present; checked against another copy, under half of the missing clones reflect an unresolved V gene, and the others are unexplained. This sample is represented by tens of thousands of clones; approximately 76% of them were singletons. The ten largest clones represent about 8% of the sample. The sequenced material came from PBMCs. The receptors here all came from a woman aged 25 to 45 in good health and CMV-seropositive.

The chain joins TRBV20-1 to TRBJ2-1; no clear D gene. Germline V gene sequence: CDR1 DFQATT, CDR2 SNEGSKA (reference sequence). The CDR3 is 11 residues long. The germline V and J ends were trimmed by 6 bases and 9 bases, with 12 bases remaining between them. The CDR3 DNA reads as TGCAGTGCCCGGAGCTACGCTGAGCAGTTCTTC. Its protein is CSARSYAEQFF.

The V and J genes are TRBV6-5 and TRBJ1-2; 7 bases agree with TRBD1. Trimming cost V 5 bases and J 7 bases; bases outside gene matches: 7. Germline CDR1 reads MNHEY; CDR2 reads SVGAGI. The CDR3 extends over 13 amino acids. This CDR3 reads CASSPVQGLGYTF. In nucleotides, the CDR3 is TGTGCCAGCAGTCCAGTACAGGGGCTTGGCTACACCTTC.

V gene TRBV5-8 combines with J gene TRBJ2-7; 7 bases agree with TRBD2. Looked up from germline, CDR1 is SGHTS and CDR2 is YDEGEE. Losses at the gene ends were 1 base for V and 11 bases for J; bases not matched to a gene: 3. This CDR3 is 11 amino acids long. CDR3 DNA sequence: TGTGCCAGCAGCTTGTATCGGGGGGAGTACTTC. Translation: CASSLYRGEYF.

CDR3 in DNA: TGCAGCGTTTCTACTGGTCGTCTCTACGAGCAGTACTTC. Translated: CSVSTGRLYEQYF. The chain uses TRBV29-1 and TRBJ2-7; D unclear. Looked up from germline, CDR1 is SQVTM and CDR2 is ANQGSEA. The CDR3 covers 13 residues. V lost 5 bases and J lost 3, with 14 bases in between.

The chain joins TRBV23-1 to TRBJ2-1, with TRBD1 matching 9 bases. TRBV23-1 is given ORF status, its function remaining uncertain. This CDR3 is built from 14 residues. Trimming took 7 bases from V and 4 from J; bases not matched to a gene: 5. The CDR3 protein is CASTAGQGYNEQFF. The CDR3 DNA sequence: TGCGCCAGCACCGCGGGACAGGGATACAATGAGCAGTTCTTC.

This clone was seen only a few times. The CDR3 sequence: CASSPGSFTDTQYF. The CDR3 region has the DNA TGTGCCAGCAGCCCCGGGTCTTTCACAGATACGCAGTATTTT. This sequence joins TRBV4-2 and TRBJ2-3, with unresolved D. The germline V gene has CDR1 LGHNA and CDR2 YNFKEQ. The CDR3 loop spans 14 amino acids. Trimming cost V 4 bases and J 2 bases, with 10 bases left between them.

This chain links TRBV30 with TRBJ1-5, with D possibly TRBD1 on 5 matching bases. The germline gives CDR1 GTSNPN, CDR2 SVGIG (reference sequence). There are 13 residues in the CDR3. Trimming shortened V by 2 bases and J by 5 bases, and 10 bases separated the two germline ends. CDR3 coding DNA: TGTGCCTGGAGTTCTCTAGGGGATCAGCCCCAGCATTTT. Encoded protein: CAWSSLGDQPQHF.